The next 29 T cell receptor beta chains were all read from a single sample in a study of post-analysis software for immune sequencing data. The library was made from cDNA and included unique molecular identifiers. MiXCR, run by TCRdb on the PCR reads, gives a single entry per CDR3 protein. Altogether hundreds of thousands of distinct CDR3 sequences are present, under 70% being singletons, with the ten largest covering over 4%. Their target antigens are unknown. Findings and limits, study-wide: In patients, TRBV5-6, TRBV5-1 and TRBV20-1 belonged to roughly five TRBV segments found more frequently than in controls.

Sequencing used blood. These receptors were collected from a girl between 5 and 17 years old with multiple sclerosis.

There are a few counts of this clonotype. This chain connects TRBV27 to TRBJ1-5; D is possibly TRBD1 (5 bases). Deletions cut 4 bases from V and 1 base from J, with 17 bases between. Germline assignment: CDR1 MNHEY and CDR2 SMNVEV (reference sequence). The CDR3 consists of 17 residues. The CDR3 DNA reads as TGTGCCAGCAGTTCAGATTGGGGGGGTGAGAGCAATCAGCCCCAGCATTTT. Encoded protein: CASSSDWGGESNQPQHF.

The chain carries TRBV5-5 and TRBJ2-5, with D tentatively TRBD1 (5 bases). Trimming took 6 bases from V and 2 from J, leaving 11 bases between them. The germline V gene has CDR1 SGHKS and CDR2 YYEKEE (reference sequence). CDR3 length: 13 residues. In DNA, the CDR3 is TGTGCCAGCACCCCCGACAGTCAAGAGACCCAGTACTTC. Residues: CASTPDSQETQYF.

The sample holds a few counts of this clonotype. The chain uses TRBV15 and TRBJ1-1; 10 positions match TRBD1. The germline V gene has CDR1 LNHNV and CDR2 YYDKDF (reference sequence). The CDR3 extends over 15 amino acids. Losses at the gene ends were 2 bases for V and 4 bases for J; bases not matched to a gene: 4. CDR3 loop: CATSRRTGGSTEAFF. The CDR3 nucleotides are TGTGCCACCAGCAGACGGACAGGGGGAAGCACTGAAGCTTTCTTT.

For this clonotype: Given the absence of the conserved phenylalanine or tryptophan at the CDR3 end, a read error is likely. The gene calls are TRBV12-3 or TRBV12-4 and TRBJ2-7; D call uncertain. Trimming left V 7 bases short and J 3 bases short, with 16 bases between. The CDR3 totals 14 residues. Here the CDR3 reads CASNSGSLGYEQYL. CDR3 DNA sequence: TGTGCCAGCAACTCGGGCTCACTCGGCTACGAGCAGTACCTC.

Concerning this clonotype itself: Sequence at one end of the junction differs from germline and may be a read error. The chain combines TRBV20-1 with TRBJ2-5; possible D gene TRBD2, 7 bases. The end of the DNA is better explained by TRBJ2-7, so the J call may be wrong. Germline CDR1 and CDR2: DFQATT and SNEGSKA (reference sequence). The CDR3 runs to 11 residues. The CDR3 spells CSVGGRDEQYF. As DNA, the CDR3 is TGTAGTGTCGGGGGGCGGGACGAGCAGTACTTC.

The V and J genes are TRBV14 and TRBJ2-7, with D uncertain. The CDR3 is 13 amino acids. Trimming shortened V by 2 bases and J by 3 bases, and 8 bases separated the two germline ends. Germline CDR1 and CDR2: SGHDN and FVKESK. CDR3 loop: CASSQFVGYEQYF. CDR3 in DNA: TGTGCCAGCAGCCAATTTGTAGGCTACGAGCAGTACTTC.

J is TRBJ1-2 and V is TRBV20-1; 9 nucleotides line up with TRBD1. With 7 bases clipped from V and 4 bases from J, the junction kept 16 bases outside the gene matches. The CDR3 runs 16 residues. Germline V gives CDR1 DFQATT, CDR2 SNEGSKA (reference sequence). CDR3 nucleotide sequence: TGCAGTGTACCCCCCCATACAGGGGGCAGAAGCTATGGCTACACCTTC. It translates to CSVPPHTGGRSYGYTF.

CDR3 DNA sequence: TGTGCCAGCAGCTTAGAGGGGAGCGGGAGTCCGCCCTACGAGCAGTACTTC. Its translation: CASSLEGSGSPPYEQYF. The chain has TRBV7-8 and TRBJ2-7; TRBD2 agrees at 8 bases. The CDR3 is made up of 17 amino acids. Losses at the gene ends were 1 base for V and 2 bases for J; bases not matched to a gene: 10. Per the germline V gene, CDR1 is SGHVS and CDR2 is FQNEAQ.

The chain joins TRBV29-1 to TRBJ2-5; D may be TRBD1 or TRBD2 (5 bases each). CDR1 is SQVTM and CDR2 is ANQGSEA in the germline V gene. This CDR3 has 12 amino acids. With 7 bases removed from V and 3 bases from J, the gap between germline ends came to 12 bases. CDR3 sequence: CSGGFREETQYF. CDR3 coding DNA: TGCAGCGGGGGGTTCAGGGAAGAGACCCAGTACTTC. Based on the CDR3 plus reference TRBV29-1 and TRBJ2-5, the full variable domain is SAVISQKPSRDICQRGTSLTIQCQVDSQVTMMFWYRQQPGQSLTLIATANQGSEATYESGFVIDKFPISRPNLTFSTLTVSNMSPEDSSIYLCSGGFREETQYFGPGTRLLVL.

The chain recombines TRBV5-1 with TRBJ1-1; D might be TRBD1 (5 bases). The CDR3 is made up of 15 amino acids. The V and J ends lost 7 bases and 1 base respectively, with 17 bases between them. The germline V gene encodes CDR1 SGHRS and CDR2 YFSETQ. The CDR3 sequence: CASDGGGLQNTEAFF. CDR3 bases: TGCGCCAGCGACGGTGGGGGACTACAGAACACTGAAGCTTTCTTT.

The rearrangement joins TRBV10-3 to TRBJ2-7; TRBD2 matches at 11 bases. The CDR3 runs 18 residues. With 0 bases clipped from V and 0 bases from J, the junction kept 7 bases outside the gene matches. From germline, CDR1 is ENHRY and CDR2 SYGVKD. DNA of the CDR3: TGTGCCATCAGTGAGTCGGGGGCGGGACTAGCGGACTCCTACGAGCAGTACTTC. It encodes CAISESGAGLADSYEQYF.

Regarding this clonotype: The junction departs from the called germline gene at one end, perhaps through a read error. The chain combines TRBV7-7 with TRBJ2-3; a possible D gene is TRBD1 (6 bases). CDR1 is SSHAT, CDR2 FNYEAQ, per germline (reference sequence). This CDR3 has 15 residues. The CDR3 DNA is TGTGCTAGCAGCTTAGGACAGCCAAACACAGATACGCAGTATTTT. Translating it yields CASSLGQPNTDTQYF.

The chain recombines TRBV6-1 with TRBJ1-2, with unresolved D. Trimming removed 4 bases at V and 8 bases at J, with 14 bases between. CDR3 length equals 13 residues. CDR1 and CDR2 from the germline V gene are MNHNS and SASEGT. CDR3 sequence reads: CASSVDRVIGYTF. The CDR3 nucleotides read TGTGCCAGCAGTGTGGACCGGGTAATCGGCTACACCTTC.

The chain is built from TRBV29-1 and TRBJ2-5; possible D gene TRBD2, 5 bases. The J call may be mistaken, given a closer DNA end match to TRBJ2-7. The germline CDR1 and CDR2 sequences are SQVTM and ANQGSEA. The CDR3 is 15 residues long. For the CDR3, the DNA is TGCAGCCCGAACTCTTTAGACGGGATGCCCTACGAGCAGTACTTC. As protein: CSPNSLDGMPYEQYF.

The chain couples TRBV20-1 to TRBJ2-5; a weak D match, TRBD2 (5 bases). CDR1 is DFQATT, CDR2 SNEGSKA, per germline (reference sequence). This CDR3 has 11 amino acids. The CDR3, as DNA: TGCTCGCGGGCGGTACAAGAGACCCAGTACTTC. Protein sequence: CSRAVQETQYF.

CDR3 protein: CASSRLTGRTDTQYF. Written as DNA, the CDR3 is TGTGCCAGCAGCCGTCTGACGGGACGCACAGATACGCAGTATTTT. The chain has TRBV3-1 and TRBJ2-3; D assignment may be TRBD1 or TRBD2 (5 bases each). Germline V gives CDR1 LGHDT, CDR2 YNNKEL (reference sequence). The CDR3 sequence is 15 residues long. V was shortened by 4 bases and J by 1 base, with 12 bases between the two germline ends.

The table lists this clonotype with a few counts. The J gene is TRBJ2-7, the V gene TRBV29-1; D is tentatively TRBD1 or TRBD2 (6 bases each). V gave up 7 bases and J gave up 3 bases, with 25 bases separating them. The germline V gene has CDR1 SQVTM and CDR2 ANQGSEA. The CDR3 is 16 amino acids. Written as DNA, the CDR3 is TGCAGCGCCGAAGGGTCTTCAGGGGTAGCGGACTACGAGCAGTACTTC. This codes for CSAEGSSGVADYEQYF.

Concerning this clonotype itself: A much bigger clone sits one base away, suggesting this may be a read error. The J gene is TRBJ1-1, the V gene TRBV4-1; D gene ambiguous. The CDR3 extends over 12 amino acids. CDR1 is MGHRA and CDR2 is YSYEKL in the germline V gene. This CDR3 reads CASSQGNTGAFF. The CDR3 DNA sequence: TGCGCCAGCAGCCAGGGGAACACTGGAGCTTTCTTT.

The rearrangement joins TRBV6-1 to TRBJ2-1; the match to TRBD2 covers 14 bases. With V trimmed by 4 bases and J by 0 bases, 11 bases remained unmatched. CDR3 size: 20 residues. CDR1 and CDR2 (germline): MNHNS, SASEGT. The CDR3 here is CASSATPGTSGSYSYNEQFF. Written as DNA, the CDR3 is TGTGCCAGCAGTGCCACCCCCGGGACTAGCGGGAGCTACTCCTACAATGAGCAGTTCTTC.

The V gene is TRBV20-1, the J gene TRBJ2-7; TRBD2 aligns across 8 bases. This CDR3 comprises 14 residues. V lost 0 bases, J lost 3 bases, and 4 bases stayed unmatched. The germline V gene encodes CDR1 DFQATT and CDR2 SNEGSKA (reference sequence). The CDR3 DNA is TGCAGTGCTAGAGATAGGACTAGCAGCTACGAGCAGTACTTC. Protein sequence: CSARDRTSSYEQYF.

The V call is TRBV14, the J call TRBJ2-7; possibly TRBD1 for D (5 bases). This CDR3 spans 15 amino acids. Germline V lookup: CDR1 SGHDN, CDR2 FVKESK. The V end lost 0 bases, the J end lost 1 base, and 10 bases lay between the germline ends. CDR3 DNA: TGTGCCAGCAGCCAAGATTCAGGGTTTTCCTACGAGCAGTACTTC. It codes for CASSQDSGFSYEQYF.

This clonotype was observed a handful of times. The rearrangement links TRBV20-1 to TRBJ2-1; 7 nucleotides align to TRBD2. Trimming cost V 6 bases and J 3 bases; bases outside gene matches: 8. CDR3 length equals 14 residues. The germline V gene has CDR1 DFQATT and CDR2 SNEGSKA (reference sequence). The CDR3: CSAPASGRYNEQFF. CDR3 coding DNA: TGCAGTGCACCTGCTAGCGGTCGCTACAATGAGCAGTTCTTC.

The genes are TRBV12-3 or TRBV12-4 and TRBJ2-1; D unresolved. There are 15 residues in the CDR3. Between the trimmed V and J ends, which lost 5 bases and 2 bases, there was a span of 13 bases. DNA for the CDR3: TGTGCCAGCAGTCCGTCCGAGGAACCCTACAATGAGCAGTTCTTC. Amino acid sequence: CASSPSEEPYNEQFF.

This clonotype was detected a few times. The genes are TRBV4-1 and TRBJ2-3, with 10 bases matching TRBD1. Trimming cost V 5 bases and J 3 bases; bases outside gene matches: 8. The CDR3 is 16 residues long. Germline CDR1 MGHRA, CDR2 YSYEKL. The CDR3 nucleotides are TGCGCCAGCAGCTCTCGCGCGGGACAGGGGACAGATACGCAGTATTTT. Amino acid sequence: CASSSRAGQGTDTQYF.

For the CDR3, the DNA is TGTGCCAGCAGACTACAAGTTCAAGAGACCCAGTACTTC. This translates into CASRLQVQETQYF. The chain combines TRBV6-6 with TRBJ2-5, with D unclear. In germline, CDR1 is MNHNY, CDR2 SVGAGI (reference sequence). The CDR3 totals 13 residues. V dropped 6 bases and J dropped 2 bases, with 10 bases sitting between them.

As for this clonotype: Relative to the germline gene, one junction end is altered; a read error may explain this. The CDR3 reads CAGSSGQLQETQYF. CDR3 in DNA: TGTGCCGGCAGCTCAGGACAGCTCCAAGAGACCCAGTACTTC. The rearrangement uses TRBV7-8 and TRBJ2-5; TRBD1 is a possible D gene (6 bases). The germline V gene encodes CDR1 SGHVS and CDR2 FQNEAQ. The CDR3 sequence is 14 residues long.

V usage is TRBV7-2 and J usage is TRBJ2-1; weak D call: TRBD1 (6 bases). This CDR3 spans 13 amino acids. Looked up from germline, CDR1 is SGHTA and CDR2 is FQGNSA. V was trimmed by 5 bases and J by 13 bases, leaving 18 bases between them. The CDR3 nucleotides read TGTGCCAGCAGCCCCAGGTCGGCGGACAGACAGTTCTTC. It encodes CASSPRSADRQFF. Together with reference TRBV7-2 and TRBJ2-1, the CDR3 gives the full variable domain: GAGVSQSPSNKVTEKGKDVELRCDPISGHTALYWYRQSLGQGLEFLIYFQGNSAPDKSGLPSDRFSAERTGGSVSTLTIQRTQQEDSAVYLCASSPRSADRQFFGPGTRLTVL.

Turning to this clonotype: One end of the junction is discordant with germline, which a read error may explain. The chain is built from TRBV5-1 and TRBJ1-1; D gene uncertain. CDR3 length: 15 amino acids. Per the germline V gene, CDR1 is SGHRS and CDR2 is YFSETQ. The CDR3 coding sequence is TGCGCCGGCAGCTCGGACCTGGCCGGGAACACTGAAGCTTTCTTT. Its protein is CAGSSDLAGNTEAFF.

V and J are TRBV12-3 or TRBV12-4 and TRBJ2-1; tentatively, D is TRBD2 (6 bases). Trimming removed 8 bases at V and 7 bases at J, with 12 bases between. The CDR3 contains 12 residues. CDR3 loop: CASALAPNEQFF. As DNA, the CDR3 is TGTGCCAGCGCTCTAGCGCCGAATGAGCAGTTCTTC.